This T cell receptor beta chain is drawn from a study of cytomegalovirus exposure and HLA in healthy donors (dated by TCRdb to between 2016 and 2019). For the wider study: According to an earlier analysis of a few hundred of the donors, about 180 million T cells yielded 117 million unique TCR beta sequences and 276 Gb of sequence data. To decide whether each TCR beta V gene segment behaved as functional or pseudogenic, an earlier analysis of some 540 of the donors relied on high-throughput TCR beta sequencing. Among 300 to 450 genotyped donors of the cohort, an average of approximately 250,000 unique TCR beta nucleotide sequences were sequenced per donor, 15% to 20% of them non-productive. Besides the first cohort of around 700 subjects, a separate validation cohort made up of about 120 different subjects was used. The study profiled the T cell repertoires of about 640 subjects by immunosequencing and related them to cytomegalovirus serostatus. To predict cytomegalovirus infection status, the study brought together high-throughput TCR immunosequencing, statistical association of individual TCRs with disease status, and machine learning. Donor age, sex, ethnicity and CMV serostatus were collected together with the repertoire data. A later analysis re-examined previously published TCR beta repertoires from roughly 650 donors and added high-resolution HLA genotyping to investigate patterns of TCR occurrence. Rather than drawing on any new phenotypic data, the later analysis identified candidate immune exposures from TCR beta sequences and the way those sequences occurred across donors. Around 320 gigabases of sequencing data and approximately 85 million unique TCR sequences were included in an early release covering around 650 HLA-typed donors. The study aimed to test whether cataloging public T cell receptors could reveal signatures of past pathogen exposure. Of the 300 to 400 genotyped donors, approximately 80% fell in the genetic ancestry cluster associated with self-reported Caucasian donors. Class I and class II HLA loci were covered by the typing at four-digit resolution. The number of donors typed differed by locus, with about 629-630 for A, B, C, DRB1 and DQB1, around 500 for DQA1, 600 to 610 for DPA1, and around 450 for DPB1. Because of strong linkage in the cohort, a few DR-DQ haplotypes were treated as single units for association and clustering. Every repertoire in the discovery cohort had been generated on one and the same sequencing platform. Genome-wide SNP genotypes for about 65% of the roughly 670 donors were used in a later genetic analysis, which treated that subset as a discovery cohort. General conclusions and limits of the study: While some public TCRs were present in many individuals, most TCR sequences turned up only very rarely across donors. Specific HLA alleles were associated with 15,000 to 20,000 TCR beta sequences at a false discovery rate of 0.05 in a later analysis. Compared with the approximately 710-donor mean, donors in an Asian-associated ancestry cluster had fewer N-insertions in productive TCRs, according to a later genetic analysis. HLA typing was unavailable for some donors at each locus, so association tests used only the typed subset. A later analysis found that HLA-associated TCR beta chains were more clonally expanded and had lower generation probabilities than equally common non-associated chains. A further reported finding was that TCR beta sequences accurately predicted the HLA-A and HLA-B alleles for most subjects in the first cohort. Broadly in line with IMGT annotations, most TCR beta V segments showed up in productive rearrangements about 90% or about 30% of the time in an earlier analysis of approximately 640 of the donors. Because counts were too low, under 20 rarely observed V segments, including chromosome 9 orphons, were left out of the earlier analysis of about 620 of the donors. A later analysis reported that several top co-occurrence clusters appeared linked to parvovirus B19, influenza, CMV and Epstein-Barr virus. The sequencing pipeline was judged likely to have produced a cluster of highly shared sequence variants as a technical artifact. A later analysis found that most CMV-associated TCR beta chains appeared HLA-restricted, with HLA associations seemingly driven largely by CMV exposure. The presence/absence analyses assumed that sequencing depth was roughly uniform across donors, and that assumption may not be true. In a later analysis, the rate of TCR association differed among HLA loci, with DRB1 alleles having the most associated TCRs and HLA-C alleles having the fewest. The authors suggested that the approach could potentially be generalized to other disease states and immunological phenotypes. A total of roughly 160 TCR beta chains were listed by the study as associated with cytomegalovirus. V-gene and J-gene trimming of TCR beta chains was associated with a missense DCLRE1C variant in a later genetic analysis, and the association was replicated in an independent cohort. In this cohort, only TCR beta chains were sequenced, and detectable features were limited by the absence of alpha or paired-chain data. The classifier was reported to diagnose cytomegalovirus status with high specificity and sensitivity in both the original and validation cohorts. In vitro tests confirmed that three of the cytomegalovirus-associated TCR beta chains recognize cytomegalovirus antigens. Some IMGT-functional V segments, including TRBV6-2 and TRBV6-3, could not be told apart with the 87-base-pair reads, so those segments were excluded. Correlated functional status among segregating V segments might reflect linkage disequilibrium, but an unknown experimental factor could not be ruled out. When HLA alleles, especially DR and DQ, strongly co-occurred, TCR associations were difficult to assign to individual alleles. Immune exposure information for the cohort was limited to CMV serostatus.

Trimming leaves V shorter by 2 bases and J shorter by 6 bases, with the junction holding 9 bases beyond the gene matches. Via the germline V gene, CDR1 is SGHTA and CDR2 FQGNSA. Measured from the cysteine to the phenylalanine, the CDR3 is 17 residues long. Only the CDR3 DNA stays, 51 bases, in frame from base 1. The cohort comprised fewer than 750 healthy bone marrow donors. At the time of sampling, every cohort member was nominally healthy, though immune exposures that went unrecorded were likely present. The donor tested CMV seronegative, placing the donor among the 352 seronegative members of the cohort. Each donor provided a peripheral blood sample, and peripheral blood mononuclear cells were used for TCR beta sequencing. Genomic DNA extraction from the blood cell samples was performed with the Qiagen DNeasy Blood Extraction Kit. Libraries came from the immunoSEQ multiplex PCR assay. A mixture of 60 forward primers for TCR Vbeta segments and 13 reverse primers for TCR Jbeta segments was used in the multiplex PCR. The CDR3 region of rearranged TCR beta genes was amplified from genomic DNA with a multiplex PCR assay. The Illumina HiSeq System was used to sequence the amplified TCR beta libraries as 87-base-pair reads. Per the original workflow: A later analysis tallied roughly 76 million unique TCR beta chains across the 666 repertoires, and some 12 million of those chains were shared by two or more donors. Raw reads were error-corrected and collapsed into unique sequences with a nearest-neighbor algorithm that merged closely related sequences to remove PCR and sequencing errors. CDR3 sequences were aligned to IMGT reference sequences to assign V, D and J gene segments. Each retained sequence needed at least a six-nucleotide match to both a V gene segment and a J gene segment. A rearrangement counted as productive if the CDR3 had no stop codons and remained in frame with V and J, and every other rearrangement counted as non-productive. CDR3 was defined according to IMGT convention as the region running from the second conserved V-encoded cysteine to the conserved J-encoded phenylalanine. The earlier analysis of more than 450 of the donors excluded sequences that lacked an unambiguous match to a single V gene segment. In an earlier analysis of 587 of the donors, V segments were called functional above 56.7% productive rearrangements and were called segregating when the between-donor standard deviation exceeded 5%. A statistical classification framework was developed to diagnose cytomegalovirus status using the catalog of TCR beta chain sequences. In a later analysis, TCR nucleotide sequences were compared against IMGT/GENE-DB human TR gene sequences so that V and J genes could be assigned. Using the TCRdist pipeline, a later analysis assigned CDR3 sequences along with most-parsimonious VDJ recombination scenarios. In a later analysis, every TCR beta chain was defined by the combination of its CDR3 amino acid sequence and its V-gene family, and reads without a unique V-gene family were dropped. To address suspected cross-contamination and a sequencing artifact, a later analysis removed approximately 590 highly shared, low-generation-probability nucleotide sequences. A later analysis calculated a clonal expansion index for each public chain from normalized within-repertoire ranks of inferred template counts. In a later analysis, generation probabilities were computed with a VDJ recombination model fitted to out-of-frame rearrangements, and the resulting probabilities were checked against IGoR. Hypergeometric tests were used in a later analysis to score TCR-TCR, TCR-HLA and TCR-CMV co-occurrence, with a repertoire-size bias correction applied to the TCR pairs. A later analysis estimated false discovery rates by permuting HLA or CMV assignments 20 times. In a later analysis, co-occurring TCRs were grouped with DBSCAN, and TCRdist sequence similarity was added when clustering was performed within HLA-allele-positive subsets. Repertoires with fewer than 30,000 or more than 120,000 public chains were left out of co-occurrence clustering, as were a few repertoires with anomalous nucleotide sharing. Imported from immuneACCESS, the table was reduced by TCRdb to in-frame sequences with V and J called. These copies leave out some clones; in studies compared against another copy, an unresolved V gene accounts for under half, and the cause of the remainder is not known. Clonal size and the V and J genes are those of that table, whereas D and trimming came from the DNA. This sample comprises 90,000 to 100,000 clones, less than 80% of them detected only once. About 3% of the sample is in the top ten clones.

Worth noting for this clone: What this receptor recognizes is not known. No base qualities exist here, and no much larger clone lies one base off it.

The clonotype comes from a woman in her forties in good health and CMV-seronegative. Recombination linked TRBV7-2 to TRBJ2-1, with 11 bases in between that match TRBD2. The source material was PBMCs. The CDR3 reads as follows: CASSLPETSGMGNEQFF. The sequence in DNA is TGTGCCAGCAGCTTACCCGAGACTAGCGGGATGGGCAATGAGCAGTTCTTC.